Only a few counts were recorded for the clone carrying this T cell receptor beta chain. Germline V gives CDR1 ENHRY, CDR2 SYGVKD. The CDR3 spans 16 residues. V lost 6 bases and J lost 2; bases outside the gene matches: 9. The entry originates in a study of CD8 T cells in ankylosing spondylitis. TCRdb reprocessed the 5' RACE reads via MiXCR and lists one record per CDR3 protein. The repertoire holds 230,000 or so distinct CDR3 sequences, approximately 24% seen once, with 0.6% to 0.75% in the top ten. The chain couples TRBV10-3 to TRBJ2-1; 8 positions agree with TRBD2. This clonotype was sampled from a male donor with ankylosing spondylitis or in good health (not recorded which). The sample comprised blood, either unsorted or a sorted T cell fraction (not recorded which). CDR3 sequence: CAIRRSGSQPYNEQFF. CDR3 sequence (DNA): TGTGCCATCAGAAGAAGCGGGAGCCAACCCTACAATGAGCAGTTCTTC.